Each of the 24 T cell receptor beta chains below was sequenced from the same sample in a study of identical twins' blood T cells. TCRdb itself ran the 5' RACE reads through MiXCR, one entry per CDR3 protein. The sample consists of 350,000 to 450,000 distinct CDR3 sequences, approximately 30% of them appearing once. Source material: PBMCs. The source is a woman between 18 and 50 years old in good health.

This clonotype was seen more than once but under ten times. The CDR3 is CASSQGTGRGEKLFF. CDR3 bases: TGCGCCAGCAGCCAAGGGACAGGGAGAGGTGAAAAACTGTTTTTT. J is TRBJ1-4 and V is TRBV4-3; TRBD1 aligns across 8 bases. Trimming took 1 base from V and 7 from J; bases not matched to a gene: 5. This CDR3 region has 15 residues. Looked up from germline, CDR1 is LGHNA and CDR2 is YSLEER.

This clonotype was counted only a few times. The CDR3 here is CSFPLRNEQFF. The CDR3 nucleotides read TGCAGCTTCCCCCTTCGCAATGAGCAGTTCTTC. The chain has TRBV29-1 and TRBJ2-1; D is ambiguous. This CDR3 comprises 11 residues. The V and J ends lost 8 bases and 6 bases respectively, with 11 bases between them. Germline V gene lookup returns CDR1 SQVTM and CDR2 ANQGSEA.

The chain carries TRBV28 and TRBJ1-5; D possibly corresponds to TRBD1 (6 bases). This CDR3 contains 14 residues. V was clipped by 6 bases and J by 3 bases, with 12 bases between them. Germline V gene lookup returns CDR1 MDHEN and CDR2 SYDVKM. CDR3 protein: CASREQGYNQPQHF. The CDR3 DNA reads as TGTGCCAGCAGAGAACAGGGTTACAATCAGCCCCAGCATTTT.

This clonotype has more than one count but fewer than ten. The chain employs TRBV5-1 and TRBJ2-1; D not certain. The length of the CDR3 is 13 residues. Germline V lookup: CDR1 SGHRS, CDR2 YFSETQ. Trimming shortened V by 3 bases and J by 8 bases, and 12 bases separated the two germline ends. CDR3 residues: CASSSDPSDEQFF. The DNA for the CDR3 is TGCGCCAGCAGCTCCGACCCCTCCGATGAGCAGTTCTTC.

This clonotype has ten or more counts. The chain combines TRBV6-5 with TRBJ1-1; the D gene is possibly TRBD1 (5 bases). Germline V lookup: CDR1 MNHEY, CDR2 SVGAGI. This CDR3 comprises 13 residues. Trimming removed 5 bases from V and 9 bases from J, with 16 bases in between. The CDR3, as DNA: TGTGCCAGCAGTCGGGACCGCGACTATCAAGCTTTCTTT. This encodes CASSRDRDYQAFF.

V usage is TRBV20-1 and J usage is TRBJ1-4; 7 bases are a match to TRBD1. J lost 10 bases, V lost 0 bases, and 8 bases had no gene match. The CDR3 spans 14 residues. Germline CDR1 and CDR2: DFQATT and SNEGSKA (reference sequence). For the CDR3, the DNA is TGCAGTGCTAGAGATCCCCAGGGGGTGGGAAAACTGTTTTTT. Translated, it gives CSARDPQGVGKLFF.

The sample holds many counts of this clonotype. The chain carries TRBV9 and TRBJ2-2; a possible D gene is TRBD2 (5 bases). This CDR3 region has 12 residues. V was pared by 5 bases and J by 7 bases, with 9 bases between. Looked up from germline, CDR1 is SGDLS and CDR2 is YYNGEE. This CDR3 is CASSWGDGELFF. CDR3 DNA: TGTGCCAGCAGTTGGGGAGACGGGGAGCTGTTTTTT.

This clonotype was seen more than once but under ten times. The J gene is TRBJ1-2, the V gene TRBV11-2; D ambiguous. Trimming stripped 3 bases from V and 8 bases from J, with 16 bases between. This CDR3 has 14 amino acids. Looked up from germline, CDR1 is SGHAT and CDR2 is FQNNGV. CDR3 loop: CASSLGSDIMGYTF. Written as DNA, the CDR3 is TGTGCCAGCAGCTTGGGTTCCGACATTATGGGCTACACCTTC.

There are a few counts of this clonotype. The junction does not match germline at one end; this may be a read error. The CDR3 is CASSLVGFSNRPQHF. The CDR3 bases are TGTGCCAGCAGCTTGGTTGGATTTAGCAATCGGCCCCAGCATTTT. The chain recombines TRBV5-5 with TRBJ1-5; D uncertain. This CDR3 is 15 amino acids long. Per the germline V gene, CDR1 is SGHKS and CDR2 is YYEKEE (reference sequence). Based on the CDR3 plus reference TRBV5-5 and TRBJ1-5, the full variable domain is DAGVTQSPTHLIKTRGQQVTLRCSPISGHKSVSWYQQVLGQGPQFIFQYYEKEERGRGNFPDRFSARQFPNYSSELNVNALLLGDSALYLCASSLVGFSNRPQHFGDGTRLSIL.

This clonotype was detected ten times or more. The chain couples TRBV28 to TRBJ2-7; 7 bases map to TRBD1. The V gene's germline CDR1 is MDHEN and CDR2 SYDVKM. Trimming at V came to 2 bases and at J to 0 bases, leaving 16 bases not matched to a gene. This CDR3 has 19 residues. The DNA for the CDR3 is TGTGCCAGCAGTTTAAAAACAAGAGACAGGGCCTACAACTCCTACGAGCAGTACTTC. Translating gives CASSLKTRDRAYNSYEQYF. Full variable domain (outside the CDR3, taken from reference TRBV28 and TRBJ2-7): DVKVTQSSRYLVKRTGEKVFLECVQDMDHENMFWYRQDPGLGLRLIYFSYDVKMKEKGDIPEGYSVSREKKERFSLILESASTNQTSMYLCASSLKTRDRAYNSYEQYFGPGTRLTVT.

The genes are TRBV29-1 and TRBJ1-2; D gene unclear. V lost 1 base to trimming and J lost 1 base, with 16 bases between them. The germline V gene has CDR1 SQVTM and CDR2 ANQGSEA. The CDR3 consists of 16 residues. The CDR3 protein is CSVEALRWVDNYGYTF. The DNA of the CDR3 is TGCAGCGTTGAAGCCCTTAGGTGGGTGGATAACTATGGCTACACCTTC.

This clonotype was picked up one time. The chain couples TRBV29-1 to TRBJ1-2, with no clear D. The CDR3 runs 11 residues. Per germline, CDR1 SQVTM and CDR2 ANQGSEA. V was cut by 1 base and J by 8 bases, with 8 bases left in between. DNA for the CDR3: TGCAGCGTTGAAGTAAGAAACGGCTACACCTTC. Translation: CSVEVRNGYTF.

In this sample, this clonotype turned up a few times. V and J are TRBV6-1 and TRBJ2-3, with 7 bases fitting TRBD1. V shed 6 bases and J 2 bases; nucleotides not matched to a gene: 5. Germline assignment: CDR1 MNHNS and CDR2 SASEGT. The CDR3 sequence is 14 residues long. CDR3 region: CASSQGQHTDTQYF. The CDR3 DNA sequence: TGTGCCAGCAGCCAGGGACAGCACACAGATACGCAGTATTTT.

This clonotype was counted many times. V gene TRBV28 combines with J gene TRBJ2-1; the D is unclear. The CDR3 runs to 13 residues. Germline values: CDR1 MDHEN, CDR2 SYDVKM. V was shortened by 1 base and J by 10 bases, with 11 bases between the two germline ends. CDR3 in DNA: TGTGCCAGCAGTTTATCCCATGCTAGGGAGCAGTTCTTC. Translation gives CASSLSHAREQFF.

The V and J genes are TRBV7-3 and TRBJ1-2; D not certain. V was pared by 0 bases and J by 4 bases, with 12 bases between. CDR1 and CDR2 from the germline V gene are SGHTA and FQGTGA. The CDR3 consists of 15 residues. The DNA of the CDR3 is TGTGCCAGCAGCTTAACGGCTGGTCACTCCTATGGCTACACCTTC. Translated, it gives CASSLTAGHSYGYTF. Variable domain in full (rest from reference TRBV7-3 and TRBJ1-2): GAGVSQTPSNKVTEKGKYVELRCDPISGHTALYWYRQSLGQGPEFLIYFQGTGAADDSGLPNDRFFAVRPEGSVSTLKIQRTERGDSAVYLCASSLTAGHSYGYTFGSGTRLTVV.

This clonotype came up many times. The DNA of the CDR3 is TGCGCCAGCAGCCGGGACGGGACCATGAACACTGAAGCTTTCTTT. This translates into CASSRDGTMNTEAFF. This sequence joins TRBV5-1 and TRBJ1-1; possible D gene TRBD1, 5 bases. Germline assignment: CDR1 SGHRS and CDR2 YFSETQ. With 4 bases removed from V and 0 bases from J, the gap between germline ends came to 13 bases. The CDR3 runs 15 residues.

This clonotype came up a few times. The chain carries TRBV5-1 and TRBJ2-3; D is uncertain. V lost 5 bases and J lost 4, with 8 bases in between. Germline V gene data show CDR1 as SGHRS and CDR2 as YFSETQ. CDR3 size: 12 residues. The DNA of the CDR3 is TGCGCCAGCAGTATGGGGTCAGATACGCAGTATTTT. Its translation: CASSMGSDTQYF.

The CDR3 region has the DNA TGCAGCGTTCACGGACAGGGAGGGAACACTGAAGCTTTCTTT. Protein sequence: CSVHGQGGNTEAFF. V is TRBV29-1 and J is TRBJ1-1; 8 nucleotides agree with TRBD1. CDR3 length: 14 residues. Germline CDR1 reads SQVTM; CDR2 reads ANQGSEA. The J segment lost 1 base and the V segment lost 5 bases, leaving 6 bases of the junction unmatched.

On this clonotype: This may arise from a read error, as a much more abundant clone is one base away. Here the CDR3 omits its conserved ending phenylalanine or tryptophan, so a read error is the likely source. CDR3 amino acids: CASGAELSTDTQYL. As DNA, the CDR3 is TGTGCCAGCGGGGCGGAGCTTAGCACAGATACGCAGTATCTT. The chain couples TRBV2 to TRBJ2-3, with a possible D match to TRBD1 (5 bases). The germline CDR1 and CDR2 sequences are SNHLY and FYNNEI. The CDR3 consists of 14 residues. With 8 bases removed from V and 0 bases from J, the gap between germline ends came to 12 bases.

This sequence joins TRBV7-9 and TRBJ1-6, with a possible D match to TRBD1 (5 bases). The CDR3 is made up of 18 amino acids. Germline values: CDR1 SEHNR, CDR2 FQNEAQ (reference sequence). V was trimmed by 1 base and J by 4 bases, leaving 17 bases between them. CDR3 DNA sequence: TGTGCCAGCAGCTTAGTCGGGAAGTCGGGGGGATATAATTCACCCCTCCACTTT. Protein product: CASSLVGKSGGYNSPLHF.

V is TRBV14 and J is TRBJ2-1; the match to TRBD2 covers 13 bases. With V trimmed by 4 bases and J by 4 bases, 13 bases remained unmatched. CDR1 is SGHDN, CDR2 FVKESK, per germline. This CDR3 comprises 19 residues. CDR3 protein: CASSPRERTSGSPYNEQFF. The CDR3 DNA reads as TGTGCCAGCAGCCCAAGGGAAAGGACTAGCGGGAGTCCTTACAATGAGCAGTTCTTC.

The V and J genes are TRBV6-6 and TRBJ2-1; unclear D gene. V shed 6 bases and J shed 9 bases, with 12 bases lying between them. The CDR3 is made up of 12 amino acids. The germline V gene has CDR1 MNHNY and CDR2 SVGAGI (reference sequence). CDR3 bases: TGTGCCAGCAGCCTTTCCGTAAGTGAGCAGTTCTTC. Translating it yields CASSLSVSEQFF.

The gene calls are TRBV5-1 and TRBJ1-4; no clear D gene. The V and J ends lost 1 base and 4 bases respectively, with 8 bases between them. The germline gives CDR1 SGHRS, CDR2 YFSETQ. The CDR3 contains 14 residues. The CDR3 is CASSLNARNEKLFF. As DNA, the CDR3 is TGCGCCAGCAGCTTGAACGCGCGTAATGAAAAACTGTTTTTT.

The rearrangement uses TRBV20-1 and TRBJ1-5; tentative D call: TRBD1 (5 bases). The CDR3 loop spans 14 amino acids. The V gene's germline CDR1 is DFQATT and CDR2 SNEGSKA (reference sequence). Trimming shortened V by 5 bases and J by 2 bases, and 13 bases separated the two germline ends. CDR3 protein: CSASKIGGNQPQHF. CDR3 sequence (DNA): TGCAGTGCTTCTAAGATAGGGGGCAATCAGCCCCAGCATTTT.